These 16 T cell receptor beta chains came from one sample sequenced in a study of OX40 agonist ivuxolimab in advanced cancers. The table came from immunoSEQ multiplex PCR; TCRdb's copy has only in-frame clones and leaves some out. The data contain about 89,000 clones, roughly 90% of them singletons. Sequenced material: CD4+ or CD8+ T cells sorted from blood, taken in a trial of the OX40 agonist ivuxolimab. The receptors here all came from an adult with an advanced solid tumor such as melanoma, head and neck, liver or kidney cancer.

This chain connects TRBV7-9 to TRBJ1-2; possible D gene TRBD1, 5 bases. This CDR3 comprises 15 residues. The V gene lost 5 bases and the J gene lost 2 bases, with 15 bases spanning the gap. Germline CDR1 SEHNR, CDR2 FQNEAQ (reference sequence). Here the CDR3 DNA reads TGTGCCAGCAGCCCTGGGACGGCCCAGAACTATGGCTACACCTTC. It encodes CASSPGTAQNYGYTF.

The V call is TRBV5-8, the J call TRBJ1-6, with TRBD1 matching over 11 bases. Looked up from germline, CDR1 is SGHTS and CDR2 is YDEGEE. CDR3 length: 16 amino acids. Trimming at V came to 0 bases and at J to 9 bases, leaving 5 bases not matched to a gene. CDR3 nucleotides: TGTGCCAGCAGCTTGGCCAGGACAGGGGGCGGTTCACCCCTCCACTTT. It codes for CASSLARTGGGSPLHF.

The V gene is TRBV6-1, the J gene TRBJ2-1; no definite D call. Germline CDR1 reads MNHNS; CDR2 reads SASEGT. The ends were cut back, 3 bases at V and 9 bases at J, with 9 bases in the middle. The CDR3 spans 12 residues. The CDR3 DNA reads as TGTGCCAGCAGTGAGCGGTTCATTGAGCAGTTCTTC. Protein sequence: CASSERFIEQFF.

The chain uses TRBV15 and TRBJ2-7; 10 bases map to TRBD1. Trimming took 2 bases from V and 3 from J; bases not matched to a gene: 4. CDR1 is LNHNV and CDR2 is YYDKDF in the germline V gene (reference sequence). The CDR3 has 15 amino acids. CDR3 DNA sequence: TGTGCCACCAGCAGACGGACAGGGGGAGGCTACGAGCAGTACTTC. It is translated as CATSRRTGGGYEQYF.

This clone was found once. V and J are TRBV28 and TRBJ1-4; no reliable D call. The CDR3 sequence is 13 residues long. V was shortened by 5 bases and J by 7 bases, with 11 bases between the two germline ends. The V gene's germline CDR1 is MDHEN and CDR2 SYDVKM. The CDR3 nucleotides are TGTGCCAGCAGTCCGCAAAGAGGTGAAAAACTGTTTTTT. Amino acid sequence: CASSPQRGEKLFF.

The CDR3 spells CASSDTGAPTDTQYF. The CDR3 region has the DNA TGTGCCAGCAGTGACACAGGGGCCCCCACAGATACGCAGTATTTT. J is TRBJ2-3 and V is TRBV6-1; 7 nucleotides line up with TRBD1. This CDR3 spans 15 amino acids. Germline CDR1 MNHNS, CDR2 SASEGT. The V and J ends lost 3 bases and 2 bases, in that order; junction bases with no gene match: 5.

The chain carries TRBV4-2 and TRBJ1-5; D is uncertain. The CDR3 has 14 residues. The germline CDR1 and CDR2 sequences are LGHNA and YNFKEQ. V was trimmed by 0 bases and J by 7 bases, leaving 10 bases between them. CDR3 coding DNA: TGTGCCAGCAGCCAAGATGTGGGGATGCAGCCCCAGCATTTT. Translated, it gives CASSQDVGMQPQHF.

The CDR3 DNA is TGTGCCAGCAGTTACTCCAGGGGGATCTACGAGCAGTACTTC. This encodes CASSYSRGIYEQYF. The chain joins TRBV6-6 to TRBJ2-7, with TRBD1 matching over 7 bases. J lost 3 bases, V lost 0 bases, and 2 bases had no gene match. Germline values: CDR1 MNHNY, CDR2 SVGAGI (reference sequence). CDR3 length: 14 residues.

The rearrangement joins TRBV14 to TRBJ2-5; 8 nucleotides match TRBD2. From germline, CDR1 is SGHDN and CDR2 FVKESK. CDR3 length: 15 amino acids. After removal of 1 base from V and 5 bases from J, the junction contained 6 bases not matched to a gene. The CDR3 protein is CASSQGPGGRETQYF. CDR3 bases: TGTGCCAGCAGCCAAGGACCGGGGGGGCGTGAGACCCAGTACTTC.

The rearrangement uses TRBV14 and TRBJ2-1; D ambiguous. CDR1 is SGHDN, CDR2 FVKESK, per germline. The CDR3 sequence is 13 residues long. V shed 1 base and J shed 9 bases, with 10 bases lying between them. CDR3 protein: CASSQVVVGEQFF. The CDR3 region has the DNA TGTGCCAGCAGCCAAGTTGTGGTGGGTGAGCAGTTCTTC.

This chain links TRBV4-3 with TRBJ2-7; D is ambiguous. Germline values: CDR1 LGHNA, CDR2 YSLEER. Trimming cost V 1 base and J 2 bases, with 15 bases left between them. This CDR3 is built from 16 residues. The CDR3 loop reads CASSQGHRQAPYEQYF. The CDR3 DNA is TGCGCCAGCAGCCAAGGTCACAGACAAGCTCCCTACGAGCAGTACTTC.

This clone has only one observation. The chain couples TRBV29-1 to TRBJ1-4; the match to TRBD1 covers 9 bases. Germline assignment: CDR1 SQVTM and CDR2 ANQGSEA. CDR3 length equals 13 residues. With V trimmed by 6 bases and J by 7 bases, 6 bases remained unmatched. The CDR3 coding sequence is TGCAGCGTGGGACAGGGTCTTTCTGAAAAACTGTTTTTT. Its protein product is CSVGQGLSEKLFF.

The gene calls are TRBV6-1 and TRBJ2-7; 9 positions agree with TRBD1. CDR3 length equals 15 residues. CDR1 MNHNS and CDR2 SASEGT come from the germline V gene. Trimming cost V 7 bases and J 3 bases; bases outside gene matches: 10. The CDR3, as DNA: TGTGCCAGCACCCCTACAGGGGGCGGTATCTACGAGCAGTACTTC. It translates to CASTPTGGGIYEQYF.

This chain connects TRBV18 to TRBJ1-1; weak D call: TRBD1 (5 bases). Deletions cut 3 bases from V and 3 bases from J, with 11 bases between. Germline loops: CDR1 KGHSH, CDR2 LQKENI. The CDR3 covers 14 residues. CDR3 sequence reads: CASSPPGFDTEAFF. CDR3 sequence (DNA): TGTGCCAGCTCACCCCCAGGGTTTGACACTGAAGCTTTCTTT. The whole variable domain, filled in from reference TRBV18 and TRBJ1-1, reads NAGVMQNPRHLVRRRGQEARLRCSPMKGHSHVYWYRQLPEEGLKFMVYLQKENIIDESGMPKERFSAEFPKEGPSILRIQQVVRGDSAAYFCASSPPGFDTEAFFGQGTRLTVV.

This clone came up once. The rearrangement links TRBV7-2 to TRBJ2-7; D gene unclear. This CDR3 region has 12 residues. The germline V gene has CDR1 SGHTA and CDR2 FQGNSA. Between the trimmed V and J ends, which lost 2 bases and 2 bases, there was a span of 4 bases. The CDR3 loop is CASSLMAYEQYF. Here the CDR3 DNA reads TGTGCCAGCAGCTTAATGGCCTACGAGCAGTACTTC.

This rearrangement joins TRBV6-5 to TRBJ1-1, with D maybe TRBD1 (5 bases). Trimming pared 7 bases from V and 7 bases from J, leaving 22 bases between. CDR3 length: 15 amino acids. Germline CDR1 and CDR2: MNHEY and SVGAGI. The CDR3 reads CASTLGVFGGGEAFF. The DNA for the CDR3 is TGTGCCAGCACCCTAGGGGTGTTCGGCGGCGGTGAAGCTTTCTTT.